These 4 T cell receptor beta chains were all obtained from the same sample, sequenced in a study of immune reconstitution after stem cell transplant in scleroderma. In TCRdb, the RT-PCR reads were re-called with MiXCR into one record per CDR3 protein. The table records fewer than 5,000 distinct CDR3 sequences, around 8.5% of them present only once. The sample here was taken before or after autologous hematopoietic stem cell transplantation (not recorded which). All receptors come from a male donor with systemic sclerosis.

By sample fraction, this clonotype is medium-sized. The chain links TRBV18 to TRBJ1-2; tentatively, D is TRBD1 (6 bases). Germline V gene lookup returns CDR1 KGHSH and CDR2 LQKENI. The CDR3 runs to 17 residues. Trimming pared 3 bases from V and 4 bases from J, leaving 21 bases between. The CDR3 bases are TGTGCCAGCTCACCGCCGGGGGCGGCCCTACAACCCTATGGCTACACCTTC. This encodes CASSPPGAALQPYGYTF.

V gene TRBV14 combines with J gene TRBJ2-7; D remains ambiguous. The V end was cut by 4 bases, the J end by 5 bases, with 9 bases between. This CDR3 region has 12 residues. The germline V gene has CDR1 SGHDN and CDR2 FVKESK. The CDR3 spells CASSPGFHEQYF. CDR3 bases: TGTGCCAGCAGCCCTGGGTTCCACGAGCAGTACTTC.

The chain employs TRBV7-6 and TRBJ1-6, with TRBD1 matching 9 bases. V shed 4 bases and J 8 bases; nucleotides not matched to a gene: 6. The germline CDR1 and CDR2 sequences are SGHVS and FNYEAQ. The CDR3 covers 15 residues. The CDR3 DNA is TGTGCCAGCAGCTCTCGGACAGGGGTAGATTCACCCCTCCACTTT. Translated, it gives CASSSRTGVDSPLHF.

In its sample, this clonotype was seen a few times. The chain carries TRBV5-1 and TRBJ2-5; unclear D gene. V was pared by 1 base and J by 5 bases, with 3 bases between. Germline CDR1 and CDR2: SGHRS and YFSETQ. The CDR3 has 11 residues. CDR3 sequence reads: CASSLMETQYF. CDR3 bases: TGCGCCAGCAGCTTGATGGAGACCCAGTACTTC.